Below, one T cell receptor beta chain is given with its context. Its antigen is currently not known. Within one base of it there is no much larger clone, and no base qualities were kept. This specimen comes from a study of blood T cell repertoires in COVID-19 (TCRdb year 2020). Looking at the study overall: Collaborator samples came from the United States, Italy and Spain and covered acute and convalescent phases of COVID-19. The prospective study material was composed of cDNA or gDNA derived from T cells, B-cell-depleted T cells, or PBMCs. Deeply sampled blood TCRbeta repertoires from subjects exposed to, actively infected with, or recovered from COVID-19 were included in the dataset. The repertoires were released in a freely available public database meant as a resource for research on the immune response to SARS-CoV-2. Samples were obtained from the ongoing ImmuneRACE study (first 160 participants) and from roughly 1,300 subjects provided by 6 global collaborators. Sample metadata almost always included a de-identified subject ID, COVID-19 status, age in years and sex. Where available, HLA class I and class II types were taken from metadata supplied by the sample provider and were not determined by assay-based typing. Broad study findings and their caveats: Clinical and demographic metadata were provided uncurated, with the amount varying by source and participant.

The immunoSEQ Assay, a bias-controlled multiplex PCR, was used to amplify TCRbeta CDR3 regions from genomic DNA. Per the authors' processing: The number of nucleated cells in each sample was estimated from the amplification of reference gene primers within the assay. To quantify the absolute abundance of each unique TCRbeta CDR3 rearrangement, sequence reads were collapsed and filtered. Productive Simpson clonality was computed per sample as the square root of Simpson's diversity index over productive rearrangements. TCRdb holds this immuneACCESS table with in-frame rearrangements only. Some clones are missing; in checked studies, unresolved V genes explain under half, and the rest has no known cause. V, J and clone size are those of that table, while D and trimming were read from the DNA. This sample is represented by about 150,000 clones; around 83% of them were singletons. The top ten hold approximately 9.4% of the sample.

Whole blood was collected in K2EDTA tubes by collaborating institutions according to the institutions' own protocols. Collaborator samples were shipped for TCRbeta analysis as frozen whole blood, isolated PBMCs, or DNA extracted from either sample type. The sample comprised peripheral blood. This TCR derives from a woman aged 50 to 60 with acute or convalescent COVID-19.

The nucleotide sequence is TGTGCCCAGGGGAGTGAGGCGCAGTATTTT. Its translation reads: CAQGSEAQYF. This chain is built from TRBV7-9 and TRBJ2-3; a weak D assignment points to TRBD1 (6 bases agree). V was cut back by 11 bases and J by 10 bases, leaving a gap of 13 bases between them. Taken from cysteine to phenylalanine, the CDR3 has 10 residues. Only the CDR3 portion is preserved as DNA: 30 bases, with reading frame beginning at the first base. CDR1 and CDR2 are read off the germline V gene (reference sequence) as SEHNR and FQNEAQ. The full variable domain, with segments outside the CDR3 supplied by the reference TRBV7-9 and TRBJ2-3 proteins, appears as DTGVSQNPRHKITKRGQNVTFRCDPISEHNRLYWYRQTLGQGPEFLTYFQNEAQLEKSRLLSDRFSAERPKGSFSTLEIQRTEQGDSAMYLCAQGSEAQYFGPGTRLTVL.